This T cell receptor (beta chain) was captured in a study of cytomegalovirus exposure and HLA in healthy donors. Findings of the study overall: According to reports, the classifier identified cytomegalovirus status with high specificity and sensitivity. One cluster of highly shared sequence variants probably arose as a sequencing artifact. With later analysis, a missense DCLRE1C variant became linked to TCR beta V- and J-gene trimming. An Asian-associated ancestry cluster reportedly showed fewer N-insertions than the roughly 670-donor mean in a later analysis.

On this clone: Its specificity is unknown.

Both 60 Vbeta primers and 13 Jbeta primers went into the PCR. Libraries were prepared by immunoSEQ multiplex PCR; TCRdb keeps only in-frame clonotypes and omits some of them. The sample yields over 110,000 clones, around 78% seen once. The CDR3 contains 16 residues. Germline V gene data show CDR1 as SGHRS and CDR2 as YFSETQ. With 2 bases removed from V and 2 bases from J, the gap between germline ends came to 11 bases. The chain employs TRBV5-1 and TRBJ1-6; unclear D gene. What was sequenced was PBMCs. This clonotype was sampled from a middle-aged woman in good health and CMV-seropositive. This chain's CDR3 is CASSFAEGPYNSPLHF. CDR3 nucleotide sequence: TGCGCCAGCAGCTTTGCGGAAGGCCCCTATAATTCACCCCTCCACTTT.